Below, one TCR beta chain is given with its context. The authors' processing: Nucleated cell counts were estimated from reference gene primer amplification. Method: immunoSEQ multiplex PCR; TCRdb's copy keeps in-frame clones and lacks some. V, J and clone size were drawn from that table, and D and trimming were deduced from the DNA. The sample includes tens of thousands of clones, 89% of them seen just once. V lost 5 bases, J lost 7 bases, and 10 bases stayed unmatched. CDR3 length equals 15 residues. Germline-derived CDR1 and CDR2 are SQVTM and ANQGSEA. This entry is derived from a study of blood T cell repertoires in COVID-19. The overall study: Samples of COVID-19 (acute and convalescent) were obtained from the United States, Italy and Spain. PBMCs, B-cell-depleted T cells, or T cells provided the cDNA or gDNA that made up the material.

The sequence was collected from a woman between 70 and 85 years old with acute or convalescent COVID-19. The sequenced sample was peripheral blood. The chain recombines TRBV29-1 with TRBJ2-3, with 12 nucleotides matching TRBD2. CDR3 sequence reads: CSVRSASGGVNTQYF. The CDR3 bases are TGCAGCGTTCGCTCCGCTAGCGGGGGGGTGAATACGCAGTATTTT.